Detailed here is one T cell receptor (beta chain). Methods used by the authors: Amplification of reference gene primers was used by the study to estimate nucleated cell counts. Method: immunoSEQ multiplex PCR; TCRdb's copy keeps in-frame clones and lacks some. The V and J calls and the clone size are those of that table, but D and trimming were determined from the DNA. Altogether some 100,000 clones are present, 85% to 90% being singletons, with the ten largest covering around 13%. These data come from a study of blood T cell repertoires in COVID-19. The wider study: Collection of acute and convalescent COVID-19 samples took place in the United States, Italy and Spain. In each case, the material was cDNA or gDNA derived from T cells, B-cell-depleted T cells, or PBMCs.

The CDR3 has 16 amino acids. The ends were cut back, 2 bases at V and 4 bases at J, with 12 bases in the middle. The germline V gene has CDR1 LNHDA and CDR2 SQIVND (reference sequence). The material sequenced was peripheral blood. The TCR comes from a human donor in a cohort sampled during active COVID-19. V usage is TRBV19 and J usage is TRBJ2-6, with TRBD1 as a possible D gene (5 bases). The CDR3: CASSIRRGAGANVLTF. The CDR3 DNA reads as TGTGCCAGTAGTATAAGAAGGGGCGCGGGGGCCAACGTCCTGACTTTC.